This TCR beta chain was recovered during a study of CD4 T cells in relation to SARS-CoV-2 and coronaviruses. Study-wide results and caveats: Around 62% of donors had memory CD4+ clonotypes crossrecognizing SARS-CoV-2 and common cold coronavirus spike.

Before the COVID-19 pandemic, during about 2011-2019, CD4+ T cells were taken from unexposed donors. CD4+ T cells were isolated from the cells after around eleven days of culture. This clone showed up just a few times. Its antigen remains unidentified. Profiling relied on immunoSEQ multiplex PCR, and the TCRdb table lists in-frame clones only, not all of them. This sample has some 28,000 clones; roughly 69% occur once, and the top ten carry around 25%. CDR1 and CDR2 from the germline V gene are SEHNR and FQNEAQ (reference sequence). V was shortened by 4 bases and J by 4 bases, with 11 bases between the two germline ends. CDR3 length equals 14 residues.

Sequencing used CD4+ T cells from PBMCs, cultured in vitro. This TCR was sampled from a human donor in good health. This chain uses TRBV7-9 with TRBJ2-1; D is possibly TRBD2 (6 bases). The CDR3 protein is CASSSPGLYNEQFF. The DNA of the CDR3 is TGTGCCAGCAGCTCACCGGGACTTTACAATGAGCAGTTCTTC.